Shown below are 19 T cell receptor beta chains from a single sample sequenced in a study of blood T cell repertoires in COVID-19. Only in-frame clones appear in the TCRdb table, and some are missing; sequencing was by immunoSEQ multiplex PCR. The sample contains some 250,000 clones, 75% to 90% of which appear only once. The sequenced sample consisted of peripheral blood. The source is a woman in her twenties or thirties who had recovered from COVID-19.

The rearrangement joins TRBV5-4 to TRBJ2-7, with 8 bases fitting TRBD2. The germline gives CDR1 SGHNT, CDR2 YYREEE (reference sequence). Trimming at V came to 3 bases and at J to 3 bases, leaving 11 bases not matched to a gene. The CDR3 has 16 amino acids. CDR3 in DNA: TGTGCCAGCAGCTCTAACGGGGGGGCACGGTACTACGAGCAGTACTTC. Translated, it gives CASSSNGGARYYEQYF.

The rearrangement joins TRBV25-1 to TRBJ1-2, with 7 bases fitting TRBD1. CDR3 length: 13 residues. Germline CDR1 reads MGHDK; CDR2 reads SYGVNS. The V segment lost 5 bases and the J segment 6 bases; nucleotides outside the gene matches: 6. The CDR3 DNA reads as TGTGCCAGCAGTACAAGGACAGGAAATGGCTACACCTTC. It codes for CASSTRTGNGYTF.

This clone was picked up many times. The CDR3, as DNA: TGTGCCAGCAGCCAGACAGGGAGTGAGCAGTTCTTC. Translating gives CASSQTGSEQFF. The V and J genes are TRBV5-4 and TRBJ2-1; 7 nucleotides line up with TRBD1. The CDR3 is 12 amino acids. CDR1 is SGHNT and CDR2 is YYREEE in the germline V gene (reference sequence). J lost 9 bases, V lost 4 bases, and 4 bases had no gene match.

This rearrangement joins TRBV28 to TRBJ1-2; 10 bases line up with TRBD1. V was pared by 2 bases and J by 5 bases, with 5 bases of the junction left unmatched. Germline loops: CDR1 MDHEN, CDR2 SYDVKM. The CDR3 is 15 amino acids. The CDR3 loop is CASSLGGQGEYGYTF. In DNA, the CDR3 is TGTGCCAGCAGTTTAGGTGGACAGGGGGAATATGGCTACACCTTC.

This CDR3 reads CASSRTGTGSVAGELFF. As DNA, the CDR3 is TGTGCCAGCAGCCGCACCGGGACAGGGAGTGTGGCCGGGGAGCTGTTTTTT. The chain is built from TRBV11-2 and TRBJ2-2, with 9 bases matching TRBD1. Per the germline V gene, CDR1 is SGHAT and CDR2 is FQNNGV. V shed 5 bases, J shed 6 bases, and the junction held 13 bases outside the gene matches. This CDR3 spans 17 amino acids. The full variable domain, in which reference TRBV11-2 and TRBJ2-2 provide the parts outside the CDR3, is EAGVAQSPRYKIIEKRQSVAFWCNPISGHATLYWYQQILGQGPKLLIQFQNNGVVDDSQLPKDRFSAERLKGVDSTLKIQPAKLEDSAVYLCASSRTGTGSVAGELFFGEGSRLTVL.

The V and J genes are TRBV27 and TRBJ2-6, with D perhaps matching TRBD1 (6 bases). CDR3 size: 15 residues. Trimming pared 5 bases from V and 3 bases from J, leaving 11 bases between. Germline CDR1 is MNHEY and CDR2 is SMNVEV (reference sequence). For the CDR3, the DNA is TGTGCCAGCAGTATAACAGGGTTTGGGGCCAACGTCCTGACTTTC. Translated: CASSITGFGANVLTF.

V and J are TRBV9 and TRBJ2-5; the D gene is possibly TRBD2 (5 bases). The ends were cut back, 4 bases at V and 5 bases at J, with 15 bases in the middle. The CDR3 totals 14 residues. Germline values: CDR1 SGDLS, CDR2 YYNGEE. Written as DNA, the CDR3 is TGTGCCAGCAGCCCCGACAAGGAGGTGGAGACCCAGTACTTC. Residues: CASSPDKEVETQYF.

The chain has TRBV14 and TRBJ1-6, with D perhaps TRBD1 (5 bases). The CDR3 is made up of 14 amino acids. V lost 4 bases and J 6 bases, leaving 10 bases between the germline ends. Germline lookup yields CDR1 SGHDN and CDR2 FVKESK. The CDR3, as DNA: TGTGCCAGCAGCCTAGGGACTCCTAATTCACCCCTCCACTTT. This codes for CASSLGTPNSPLHF.

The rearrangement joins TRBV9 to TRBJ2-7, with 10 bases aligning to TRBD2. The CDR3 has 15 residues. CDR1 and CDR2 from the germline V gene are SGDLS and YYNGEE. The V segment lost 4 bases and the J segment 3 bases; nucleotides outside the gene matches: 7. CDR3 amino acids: CASSSYSGGHYEQYF. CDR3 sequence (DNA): TGTGCCAGCAGCTCTTATAGCGGGGGGCACTACGAGCAGTACTTC.

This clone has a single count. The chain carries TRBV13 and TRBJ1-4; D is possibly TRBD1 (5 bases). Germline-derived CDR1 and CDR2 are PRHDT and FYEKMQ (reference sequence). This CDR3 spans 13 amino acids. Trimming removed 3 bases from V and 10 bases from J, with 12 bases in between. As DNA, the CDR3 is TGTGCCAGCAGCTTGCAGGGATCCGGAAAACTGTTTTTT. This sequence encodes CASSLQGSGKLFF.

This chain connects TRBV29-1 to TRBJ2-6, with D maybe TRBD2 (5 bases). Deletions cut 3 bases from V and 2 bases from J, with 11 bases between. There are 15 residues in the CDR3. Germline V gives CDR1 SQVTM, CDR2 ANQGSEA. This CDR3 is CSVEFAGTGANVLTF. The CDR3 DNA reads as TGCAGCGTTGAGTTTGCGGGCACTGGGGCCAACGTCCTGACTTTC.

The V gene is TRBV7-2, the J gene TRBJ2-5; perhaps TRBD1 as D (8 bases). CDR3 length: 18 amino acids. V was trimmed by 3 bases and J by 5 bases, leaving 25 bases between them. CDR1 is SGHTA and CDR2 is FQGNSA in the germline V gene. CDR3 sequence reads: CASSFRSGGAGVIETQYF. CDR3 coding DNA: TGTGCCAGCAGCTTCCGGTCAGGGGGCGCGGGGGTAATTGAGACCCAGTACTTC. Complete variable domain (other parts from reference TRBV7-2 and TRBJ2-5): GAGVSQSPSNKVTEKGKDVELRCDPISGHTALYWYRQSLGQGLEFLIYFQGNSAPDKSGLPSDRFSAERTGGSVSTLTIQRTQQEDSAVYLCASSFRSGGAGVIETQYFGPGTRLLVL.

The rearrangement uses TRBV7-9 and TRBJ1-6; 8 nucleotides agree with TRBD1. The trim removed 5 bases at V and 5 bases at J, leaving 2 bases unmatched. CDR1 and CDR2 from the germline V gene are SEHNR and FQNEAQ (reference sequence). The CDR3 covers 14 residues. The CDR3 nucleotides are TGTGCCAGCAGCCGGGACAGGAATAATTCACCCCTCCACTTT. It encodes CASSRDRNNSPLHF.

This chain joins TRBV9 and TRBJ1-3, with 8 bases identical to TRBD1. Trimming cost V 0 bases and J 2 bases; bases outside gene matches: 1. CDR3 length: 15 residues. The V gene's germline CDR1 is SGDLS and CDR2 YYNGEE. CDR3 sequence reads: CASSVATGAGNTIYF. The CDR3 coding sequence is TGTGCCAGCAGCGTAGCGACAGGGGCTGGAAACACCATATATTTT.

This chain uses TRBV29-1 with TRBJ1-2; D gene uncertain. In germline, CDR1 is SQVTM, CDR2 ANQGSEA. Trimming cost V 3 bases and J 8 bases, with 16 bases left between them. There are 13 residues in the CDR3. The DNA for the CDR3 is TGCAGCGTTGATTCCGAGGGAAGTTGGGGCTACACCTTC. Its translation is CSVDSEGSWGYTF.

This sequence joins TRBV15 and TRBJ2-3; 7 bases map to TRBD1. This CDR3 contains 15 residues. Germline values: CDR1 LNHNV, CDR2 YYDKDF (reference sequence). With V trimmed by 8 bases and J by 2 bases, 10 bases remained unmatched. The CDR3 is CATQPGTEYTDTQYF. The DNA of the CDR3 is TGTGCCACCCAGCCCGGGACAGAATACACAGATACGCAGTATTTT. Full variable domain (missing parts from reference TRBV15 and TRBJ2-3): DAMVIQNPRYQVTQFGKPVTLSCSQTLNHNVMYWYQQKSSQAPKLLFHYYDKDFNNEADTPDNFQSRRPNTSFCFLDIRSPGLGDTAMYLCATQPGTEYTDTQYFGPGTRLTVL.

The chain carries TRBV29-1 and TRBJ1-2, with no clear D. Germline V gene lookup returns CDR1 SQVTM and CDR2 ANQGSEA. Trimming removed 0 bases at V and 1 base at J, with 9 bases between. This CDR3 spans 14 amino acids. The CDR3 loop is CSVEDNGNNYGYTF. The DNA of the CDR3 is TGCAGCGTTGAAGATAACGGGAATAACTATGGCTACACCTTC. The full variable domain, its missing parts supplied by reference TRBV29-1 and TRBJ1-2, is SAVISQKPSRDICQRGTSLTIQCQVDSQVTMMFWYRQQPGQSLTLIATANQGSEATYESGFVIDKFPISRPNLTFSTLTVSNMSPEDSSIYLCSVEDNGNNYGYTFGSGTRLTVV.

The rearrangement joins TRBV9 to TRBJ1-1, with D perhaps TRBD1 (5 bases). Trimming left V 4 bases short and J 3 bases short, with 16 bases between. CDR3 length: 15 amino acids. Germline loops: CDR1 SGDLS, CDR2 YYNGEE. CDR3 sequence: CASSPRGGEDTEAFF. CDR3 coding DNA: TGTGCCAGCAGCCCCCGGGGGGGGGAGGACACTGAAGCTTTCTTT.

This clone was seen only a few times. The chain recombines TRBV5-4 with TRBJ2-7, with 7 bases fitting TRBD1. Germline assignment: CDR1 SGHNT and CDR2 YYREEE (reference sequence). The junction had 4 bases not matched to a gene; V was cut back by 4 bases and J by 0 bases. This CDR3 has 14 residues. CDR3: CASSLTGNSYEQYF. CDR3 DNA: TGTGCCAGCAGCCTGACAGGGAACTCCTACGAGCAGTACTTC.